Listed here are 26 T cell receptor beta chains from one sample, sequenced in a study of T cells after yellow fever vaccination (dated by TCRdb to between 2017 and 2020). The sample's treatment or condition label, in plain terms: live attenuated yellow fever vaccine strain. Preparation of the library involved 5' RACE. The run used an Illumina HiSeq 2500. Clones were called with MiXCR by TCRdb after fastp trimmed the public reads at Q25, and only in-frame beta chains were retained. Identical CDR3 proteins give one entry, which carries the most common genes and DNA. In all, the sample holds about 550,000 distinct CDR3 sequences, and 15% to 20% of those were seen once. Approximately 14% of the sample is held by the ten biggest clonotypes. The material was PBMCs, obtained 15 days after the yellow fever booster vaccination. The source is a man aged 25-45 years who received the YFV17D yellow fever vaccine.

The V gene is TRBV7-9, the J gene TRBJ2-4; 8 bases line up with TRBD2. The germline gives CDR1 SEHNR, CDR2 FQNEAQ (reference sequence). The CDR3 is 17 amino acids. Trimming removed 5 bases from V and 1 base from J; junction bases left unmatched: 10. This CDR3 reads CASSPGGAGEAKNIQYF. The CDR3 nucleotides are TGTGCCAGCAGCCCAGGCGGAGCGGGAGAGGCCAAAAACATTCAGTACTTC.

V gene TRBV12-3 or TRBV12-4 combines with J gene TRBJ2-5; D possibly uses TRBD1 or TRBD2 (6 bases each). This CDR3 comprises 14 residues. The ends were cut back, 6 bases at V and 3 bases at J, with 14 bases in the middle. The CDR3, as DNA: TGTGCCAGCAGGGCGGGACATGGGGAAGAGACCCAGTACTTC. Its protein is CASRAGHGEETQYF.

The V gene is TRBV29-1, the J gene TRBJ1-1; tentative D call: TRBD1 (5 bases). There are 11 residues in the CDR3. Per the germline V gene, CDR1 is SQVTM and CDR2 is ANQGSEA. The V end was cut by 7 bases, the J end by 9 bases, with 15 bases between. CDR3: CSAGTSLQAFF. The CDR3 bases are TGCAGCGCCGGGACCTCCCTTCAAGCTTTCTTT.

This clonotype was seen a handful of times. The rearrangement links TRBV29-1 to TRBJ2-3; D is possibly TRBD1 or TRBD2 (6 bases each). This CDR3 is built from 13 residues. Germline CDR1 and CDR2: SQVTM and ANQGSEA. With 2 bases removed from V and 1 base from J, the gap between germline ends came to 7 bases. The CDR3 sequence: CSVERGGTDTQYF. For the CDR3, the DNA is TGCAGCGTTGAAAGGGGGGGCACAGATACGCAGTATTTT.

CDR3 region: CASGAGLSSDTQYF. In DNA, the CDR3 is TGTGCCAGCGGGGCGGGACTATCATCGGATACGCAGTATTTT. V usage is TRBV7-9 and J usage is TRBJ2-3, with TRBD2 identical over 7 bases. In germline, CDR1 is SEHNR, CDR2 FQNEAQ (reference sequence). The V and J ends lost 8 bases and 6 bases, in that order; junction bases with no gene match: 11. The CDR3 covers 14 residues.

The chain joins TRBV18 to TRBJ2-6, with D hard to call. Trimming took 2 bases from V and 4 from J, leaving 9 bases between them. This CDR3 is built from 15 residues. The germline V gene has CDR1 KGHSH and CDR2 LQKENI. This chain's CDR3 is CASSPTFAGANVLTF. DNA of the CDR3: TGTGCCAGCTCACCAACGTTTGCCGGGGCCAACGTCCTGACTTTC. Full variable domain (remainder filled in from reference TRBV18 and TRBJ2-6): NAGVMQNPRHLVRRRGQEARLRCSPMKGHSHVYWYRQLPEEGLKFMVYLQKENIIDESGMPKERFSAEFPKEGPSILRIQQVVRGDSAAYFCASSPTFAGANVLTFGAGSRLTVL.

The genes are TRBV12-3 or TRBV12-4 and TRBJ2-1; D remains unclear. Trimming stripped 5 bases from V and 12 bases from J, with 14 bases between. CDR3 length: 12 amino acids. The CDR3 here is CASSPYIAVQFF. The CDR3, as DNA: TGTGCCAGCAGTCCTTACATAGCAGTGCAGTTCTTC.

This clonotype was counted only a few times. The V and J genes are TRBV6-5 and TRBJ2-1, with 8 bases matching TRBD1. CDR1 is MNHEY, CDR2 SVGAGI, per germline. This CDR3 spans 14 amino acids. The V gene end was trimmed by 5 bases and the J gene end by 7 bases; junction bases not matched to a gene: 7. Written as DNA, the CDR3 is TGTGCCAGCAGTACTTCAGGGGGCGTGAATGAGCAGTTCTTC. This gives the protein CASSTSGGVNEQFF.

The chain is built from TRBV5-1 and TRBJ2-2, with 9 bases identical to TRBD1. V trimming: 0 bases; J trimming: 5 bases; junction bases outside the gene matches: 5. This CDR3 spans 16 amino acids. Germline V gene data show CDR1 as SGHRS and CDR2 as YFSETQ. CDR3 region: CASSLAGQGRTGELFF. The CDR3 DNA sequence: TGCGCCAGCAGCTTGGCGGGACAGGGAAGGACCGGGGAGCTGTTTTTT.

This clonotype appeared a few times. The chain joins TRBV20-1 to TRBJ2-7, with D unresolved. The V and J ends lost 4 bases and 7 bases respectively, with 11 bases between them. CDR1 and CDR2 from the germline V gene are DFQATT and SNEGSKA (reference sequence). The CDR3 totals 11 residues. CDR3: CSATPLEEQYF. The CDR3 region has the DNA TGCAGTGCTACCCCCCTAGAAGAGCAGTACTTC.

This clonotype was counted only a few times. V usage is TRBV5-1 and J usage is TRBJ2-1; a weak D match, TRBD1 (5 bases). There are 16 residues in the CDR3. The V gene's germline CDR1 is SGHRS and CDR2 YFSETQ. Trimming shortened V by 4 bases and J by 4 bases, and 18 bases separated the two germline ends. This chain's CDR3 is CASSPLGPYLYNEQFF. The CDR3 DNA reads TGCGCCAGCAGCCCCCTGGGGCCCTACCTTTACAATGAGCAGTTCTTC.

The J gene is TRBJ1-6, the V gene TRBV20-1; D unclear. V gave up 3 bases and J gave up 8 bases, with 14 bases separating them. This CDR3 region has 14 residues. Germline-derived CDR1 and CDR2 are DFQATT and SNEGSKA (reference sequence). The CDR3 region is CSASETAFYSPLHF. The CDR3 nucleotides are TGCAGTGCTAGTGAGACGGCTTTTTATTCACCCCTCCACTTT.

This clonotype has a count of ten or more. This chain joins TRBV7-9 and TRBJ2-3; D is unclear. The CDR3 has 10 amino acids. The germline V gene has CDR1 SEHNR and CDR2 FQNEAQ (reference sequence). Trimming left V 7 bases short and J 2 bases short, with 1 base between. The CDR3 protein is CASNTDTQYF. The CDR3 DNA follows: TGTGCCAGCAACACAGATACGCAGTATTTT. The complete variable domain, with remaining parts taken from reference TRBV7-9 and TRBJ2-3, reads DTGVSQNPRHKITKRGQNVTFRCDPISEHNRLYWYRQTLGQGPEFLTYFQNEAQLEKSRLLSDRFSAERPKGSFSTLEIQRTEQGDSAMYLCASNTDTQYFGPGTRLTVL.

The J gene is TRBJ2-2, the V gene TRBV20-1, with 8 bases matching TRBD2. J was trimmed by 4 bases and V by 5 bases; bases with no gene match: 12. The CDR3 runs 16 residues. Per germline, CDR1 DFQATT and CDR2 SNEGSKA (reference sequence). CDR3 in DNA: TGCAGTGCTGTACTAGCGGAGACCAGGATCACCGGGGAGCTGTTTTTT. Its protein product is CSAVLAETRITGELFF.

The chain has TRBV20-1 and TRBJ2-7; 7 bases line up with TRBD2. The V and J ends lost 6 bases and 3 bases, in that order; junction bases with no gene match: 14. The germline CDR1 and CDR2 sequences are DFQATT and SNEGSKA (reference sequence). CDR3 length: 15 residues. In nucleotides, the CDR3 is TGCAGTGCCACCGTGCGAGCTAGCGGAGGCTACGAGCAGTACTTC. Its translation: CSATVRASGGYEQYF.

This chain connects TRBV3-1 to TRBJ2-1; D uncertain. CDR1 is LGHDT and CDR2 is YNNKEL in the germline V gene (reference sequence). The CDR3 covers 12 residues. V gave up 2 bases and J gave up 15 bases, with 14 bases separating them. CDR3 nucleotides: TGTGCCAGCAGCCAAAGTGCAGCTCTCCTGTTCTTC. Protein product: CASSQSAALLFF.

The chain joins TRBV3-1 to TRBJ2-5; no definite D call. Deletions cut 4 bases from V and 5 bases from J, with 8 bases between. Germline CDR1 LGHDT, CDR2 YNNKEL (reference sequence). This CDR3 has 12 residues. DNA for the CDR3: TGTGCCAGCAGCCGCCTGCTCGAGACCCAGTACTTC. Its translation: CASSRLLETQYF.

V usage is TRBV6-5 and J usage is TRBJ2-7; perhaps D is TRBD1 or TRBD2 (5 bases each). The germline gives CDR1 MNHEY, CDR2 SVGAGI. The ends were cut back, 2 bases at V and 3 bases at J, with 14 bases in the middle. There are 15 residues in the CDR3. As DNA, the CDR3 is TGTGCCAGCAGTTACGCAGTCTTGGGGGACTACGAGCAGTACTTC. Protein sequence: CASSYAVLGDYEQYF.

The chain's CDR3 is CASSGDLGNSGANVLTF. The CDR3, as DNA: TGCGCCAGCAGCGGGGACCTGGGGAACTCTGGGGCCAACGTCCTGACTTTC. The chain employs TRBV5-1 and TRBJ2-6, with D perhaps matching TRBD1 or TRBD2 (5 bases each). Germline lookup yields CDR1 SGHRS and CDR2 YFSETQ. V lost 4 bases and J lost 0, with 14 bases in between. The CDR3 totals 17 residues. The entire variable domain, with the rest obtained from reference TRBV5-1 and TRBJ2-6, is as follows: KAGVTQTPRYLIKTRGQQVTLSCSPISGHRSVSWYQQTPGQGLQFLFEYFSETQRNKGNFPGRFSGRQFSNSRSEMNVSTLELGDSALYLCASSGDLGNSGANVLTFGAGSRLTVL.

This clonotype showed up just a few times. The chain's CDR3 is CASSFGTQYF. CDR3 sequence (DNA): TGTGCCAGCAGCTTCGGGACCCAGTACTTC. This rearrangement joins TRBV7-9 to TRBJ2-5; D not certain. The germline gives CDR1 SEHNR, CDR2 FQNEAQ (reference sequence). V lost 3 bases to trimming and J lost 7 bases, with 3 bases between them. The length of the CDR3 is 10 residues.

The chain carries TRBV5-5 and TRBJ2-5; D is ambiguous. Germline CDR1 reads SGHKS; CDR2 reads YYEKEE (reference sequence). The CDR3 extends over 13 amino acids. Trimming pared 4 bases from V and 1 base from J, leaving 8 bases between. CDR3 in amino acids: CASSPIPQETQYF. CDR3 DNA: TGTGCCAGCAGCCCAATACCCCAAGAGACCCAGTACTTC.

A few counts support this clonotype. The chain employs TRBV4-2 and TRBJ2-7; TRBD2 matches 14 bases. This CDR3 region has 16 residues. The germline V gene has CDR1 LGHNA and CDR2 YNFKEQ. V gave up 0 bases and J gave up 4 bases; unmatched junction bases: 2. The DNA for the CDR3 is TGTGCCAGCAGCCAAGAGGGGACTAGCGGGAGTTACGAGCAGTACTTC. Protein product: CASSQEGTSGSYEQYF.

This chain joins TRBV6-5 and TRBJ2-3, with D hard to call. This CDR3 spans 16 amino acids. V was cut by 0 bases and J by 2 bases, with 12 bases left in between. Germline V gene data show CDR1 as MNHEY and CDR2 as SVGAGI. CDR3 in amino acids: CASSYSGALTTDTQYF. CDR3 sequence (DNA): TGTGCCAGCAGTTACTCGGGCGCCCTCACCACAGATACGCAGTATTTT.

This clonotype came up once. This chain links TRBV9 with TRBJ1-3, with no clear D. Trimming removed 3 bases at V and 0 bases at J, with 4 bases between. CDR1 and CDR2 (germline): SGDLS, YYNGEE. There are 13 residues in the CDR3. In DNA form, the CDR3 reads TGTGCCAGCAGCGCCAACTCTGGAAACACCATATATTTT. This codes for CASSANSGNTIYF. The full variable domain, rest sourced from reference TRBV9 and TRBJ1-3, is DSGVTQTPKHLITATGQRVTLRCSPRSGDLSVYWYQQSLDQGLQFLIQYYNGEERAKGNILERFSAQQFPDLHSELNLSSLELGDSALYFCASSANSGNTIYFGEGSWLTVV.

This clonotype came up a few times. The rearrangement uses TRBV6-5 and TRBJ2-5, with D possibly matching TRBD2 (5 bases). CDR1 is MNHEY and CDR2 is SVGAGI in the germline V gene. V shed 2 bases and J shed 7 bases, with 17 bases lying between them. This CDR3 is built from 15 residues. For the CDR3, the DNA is TGTGCCAGCAGTTACGACGGCGGGCCCCGGGGGACCCAGTACTTC. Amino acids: CASSYDGGPRGTQYF.

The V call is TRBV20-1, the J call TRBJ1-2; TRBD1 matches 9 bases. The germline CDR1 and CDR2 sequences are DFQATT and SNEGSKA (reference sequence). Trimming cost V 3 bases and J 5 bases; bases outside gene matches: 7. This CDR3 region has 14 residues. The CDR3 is CSASLGTGTYGYTF. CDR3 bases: TGCAGTGCTAGCCTCGGGACAGGGACATATGGCTACACCTTC.